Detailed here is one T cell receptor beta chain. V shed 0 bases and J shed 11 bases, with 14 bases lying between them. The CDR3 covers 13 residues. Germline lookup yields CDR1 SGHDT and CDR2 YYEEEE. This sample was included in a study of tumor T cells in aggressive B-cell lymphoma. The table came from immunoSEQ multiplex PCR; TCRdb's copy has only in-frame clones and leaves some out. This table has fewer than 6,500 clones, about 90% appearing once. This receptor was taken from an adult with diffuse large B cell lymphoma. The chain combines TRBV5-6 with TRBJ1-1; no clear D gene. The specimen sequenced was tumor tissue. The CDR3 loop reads CASSLAYIEEAFF. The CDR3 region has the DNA TGTGCCAGCAGCTTGGCTTACATCGAGGAGGCTTTCTTT.